This TCR beta chain was sequenced in a study of Ad26.COV2.S vaccination and SARS-CoV-2 variants. Overall study: Dosing was one shot or two shots 56 days apart.

This clone came up once. This table comes from immunoSEQ multiplex PCR, and its TCRdb copy is limited to in-frame clones, with some not included. Of some 480,000 clones listed, around 85% are singletons. Treatment noted: roughly 19 received Ad26.COV2.S at low or high dose, single or two shots; about 5 received placebo; per-sample allocation not given. Collection of samples fell on day 63 after the first vaccine or placebo injection. As its vector, the vaccine had Ad26, which expressed Wuhan-strain SARS-CoV-2 spike. Germline CDR1 and CDR2: LGHNA and YSLEER. The V gene end was trimmed by 0 bases and the J gene end by 12 bases; junction bases not matched to a gene: 13. The CDR3 has 16 residues.

Material: peripheral blood, obtained in a trial of Ad26.COV2.S vaccine versus placebo. The sequence was obtained from a person between 18 and 60 years old who received the Ad26.COV2.S COVID-19 vaccine or a placebo. The chain links TRBV4-3 to TRBJ2-1; TRBD2 aligns across 8 bases. The CDR3, as DNA: TGCGCCAGCAGCCAAGATCTTGGACTAGCTCTAGGAGGGCAGTTCTTC. Translating it yields CASSQDLGLALGGQFF.